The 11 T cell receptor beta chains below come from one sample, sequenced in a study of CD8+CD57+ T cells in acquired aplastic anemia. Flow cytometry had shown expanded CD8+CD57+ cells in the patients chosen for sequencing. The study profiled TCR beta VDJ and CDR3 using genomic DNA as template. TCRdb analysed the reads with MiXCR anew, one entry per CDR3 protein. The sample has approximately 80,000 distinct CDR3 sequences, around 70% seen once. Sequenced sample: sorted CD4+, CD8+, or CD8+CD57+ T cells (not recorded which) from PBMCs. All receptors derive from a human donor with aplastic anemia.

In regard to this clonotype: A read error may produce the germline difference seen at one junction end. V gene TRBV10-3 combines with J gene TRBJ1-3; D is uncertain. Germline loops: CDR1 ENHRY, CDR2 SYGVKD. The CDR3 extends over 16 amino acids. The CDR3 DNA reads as TGTGCCAGCAGTTACTCGATGCCGTTGTCCCCGGGCACCATATATTTT. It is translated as CASSYSMPLSPGTIYF.

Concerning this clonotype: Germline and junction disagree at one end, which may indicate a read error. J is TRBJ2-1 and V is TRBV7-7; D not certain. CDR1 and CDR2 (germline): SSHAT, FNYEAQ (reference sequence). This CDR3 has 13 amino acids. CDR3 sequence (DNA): TGTGCTAGCAGCTTGGGGATTTACAATGAGCAGTTCTTC. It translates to CASSLGIYNEQFF.

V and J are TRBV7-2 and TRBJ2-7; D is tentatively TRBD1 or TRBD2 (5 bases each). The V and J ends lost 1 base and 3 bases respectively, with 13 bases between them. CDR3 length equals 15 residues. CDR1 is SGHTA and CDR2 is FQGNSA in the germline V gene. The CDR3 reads CASSLGGSEFYEQYF. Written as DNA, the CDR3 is TGTGCCAGCAGCTTAGGGGGGAGTGAATTCTACGAGCAGTACTTC.

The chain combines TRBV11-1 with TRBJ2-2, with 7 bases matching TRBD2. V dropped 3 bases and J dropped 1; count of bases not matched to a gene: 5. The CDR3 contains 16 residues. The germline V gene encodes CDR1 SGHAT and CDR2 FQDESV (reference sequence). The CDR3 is CASSLEAGENTGELFF. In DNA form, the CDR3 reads TGTGCCAGCAGCTTGGAGGCGGGGGAGAACACCGGGGAGCTGTTTTTT. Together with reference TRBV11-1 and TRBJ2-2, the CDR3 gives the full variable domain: EAEVAQSPRYKITEKSQAVAFWCDPISGHATLYWYRQILGQGPELLVQFQDESVVDDSQLPKDRFSAERLKGVDSTLKIQPAELGDSAMYLCASSLEAGENTGELFFGEGSRLTVL.

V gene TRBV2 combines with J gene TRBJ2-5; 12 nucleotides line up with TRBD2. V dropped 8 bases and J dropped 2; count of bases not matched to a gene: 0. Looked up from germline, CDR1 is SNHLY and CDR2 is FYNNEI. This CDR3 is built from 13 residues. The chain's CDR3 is CASGLAGQETQYF. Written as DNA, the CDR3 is TGTGCCAGCGGACTAGCGGGACAAGAGACCCAGTACTTC.

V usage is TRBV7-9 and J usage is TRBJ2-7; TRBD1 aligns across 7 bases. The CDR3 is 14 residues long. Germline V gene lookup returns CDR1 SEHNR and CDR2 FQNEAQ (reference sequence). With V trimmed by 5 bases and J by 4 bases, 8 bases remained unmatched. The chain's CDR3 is CASSVGTEGYEQYF. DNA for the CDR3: TGTGCCAGCAGCGTCGGGACAGAAGGATACGAGCAGTACTTC. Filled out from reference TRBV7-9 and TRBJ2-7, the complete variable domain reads DTGVSQNPRHKITKRGQNVTFRCDPISEHNRLYWYRQTLGQGPEFLTYFQNEAQLEKSRLLSDRFSAERPKGSFSTLEIQRTEQGDSAMYLCASSVGTEGYEQYFGPGTRLTVT.

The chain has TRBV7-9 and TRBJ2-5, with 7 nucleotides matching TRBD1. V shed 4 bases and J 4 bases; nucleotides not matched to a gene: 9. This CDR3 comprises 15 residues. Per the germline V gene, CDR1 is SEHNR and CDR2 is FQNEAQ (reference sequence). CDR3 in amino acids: CASSSISEGAETQYF. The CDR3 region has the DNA TGTGCCAGCAGCTCCATAAGCGAGGGGGCAGAGACCCAGTACTTC.

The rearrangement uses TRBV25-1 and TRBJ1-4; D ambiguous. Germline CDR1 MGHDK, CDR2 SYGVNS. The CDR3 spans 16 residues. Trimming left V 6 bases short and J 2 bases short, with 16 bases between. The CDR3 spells CASSIDGVRTNEKLFF. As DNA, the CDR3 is TGTGCCAGCAGCATAGATGGGGTTAGGACTAATGAAAAACTGTTTTTT.

The CDR3 is CASSINSYNEQFF. The CDR3, as DNA: TGTGCCAGTAGTATTAACTCCTACAATGAGCAGTTCTTC. V and J are TRBV19 and TRBJ2-1, with D uncertain. The CDR3 spans 13 residues. V was pared by 3 bases and J by 0 bases, with 3 bases between. Germline V gives CDR1 LNHDA, CDR2 SQIVND (reference sequence).

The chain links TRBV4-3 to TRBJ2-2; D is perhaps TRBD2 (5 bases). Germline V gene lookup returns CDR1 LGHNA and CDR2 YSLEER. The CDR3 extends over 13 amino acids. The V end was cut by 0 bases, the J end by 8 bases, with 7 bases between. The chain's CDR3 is CASSQDRRGELFF. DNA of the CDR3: TGCGCCAGCAGCCAAGATCGGAGGGGGGAGCTGTTTTTT.

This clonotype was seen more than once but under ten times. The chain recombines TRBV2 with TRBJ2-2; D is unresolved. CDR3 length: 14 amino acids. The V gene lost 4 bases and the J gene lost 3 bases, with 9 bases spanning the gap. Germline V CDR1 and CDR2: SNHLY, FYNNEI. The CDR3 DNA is TGTGCCAGCAGTGTGAACACGCACACCGGGGAGCTGTTTTTT. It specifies CASSVNTHTGELFF.